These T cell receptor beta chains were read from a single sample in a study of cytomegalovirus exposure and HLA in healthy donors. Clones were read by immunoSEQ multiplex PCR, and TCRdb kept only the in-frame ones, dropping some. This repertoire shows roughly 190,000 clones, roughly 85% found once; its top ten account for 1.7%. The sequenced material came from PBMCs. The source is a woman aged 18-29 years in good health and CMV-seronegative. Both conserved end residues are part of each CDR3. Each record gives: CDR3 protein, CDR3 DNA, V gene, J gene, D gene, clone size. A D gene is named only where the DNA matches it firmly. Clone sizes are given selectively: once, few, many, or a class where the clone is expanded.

CSVVGQNYEQYF	TGCAGCGTTGTGGGACAGAACTACGAGCAGTACTTC	TRBV29-1	TRBJ2-7	TRBD1	-
CASSSPRGSGNTIYF	TGTGCCAGCAGCTCGCCGCGAGGCTCTGGAAACACCATATATTTT	TRBV11-2	TRBJ1-3	-	-
CASSWGLSGVSYNEQFF	TGTGCCAGCAGTTGGGGTCTAAGCGGGGTCTCCTACAATGAGCAGTTCTTC	TRBV27	TRBJ2-1	TRBD2	-
CASSLGGTGGSGYTF	TGTGCCAGCAGCTTGGGAGGGACAGGGGGCTCTGGCTACACCTTC	TRBV5-6	TRBJ1-2	TRBD1	-
CASRSESGNSPLHF	TGTGCCAGCAGATCCGAGTCGGGTAATTCACCCCTCCACTTT	TRBV9	TRBJ1-6	-	-
CASSSWGLHYGYTF	TGTGCCAGCAGCTCCTGGGGGCTCCACTATGGCTACACCTTC	TRBV11-3	TRBJ1-2	-	-
CAWRKGQGETEAFF	TGTGCCTGGAGAAAGGGACAGGGAGAGACTGAAGCTTTCTTT	TRBV30	TRBJ1-1	TRBD1	-
CASSFPGLLTGNTIYF	TGTGCCAGTAGTTTCCCAGGGTTGTTAACTGGAAACACCATATATTTT	TRBV19	TRBJ1-3	-	-
CAISDSDTGELFF	TGTGCCATCAGTGATTCAGACACCGGGGAGCTGTTTTTT	TRBV10-3	TRBJ2-2	-	few
CASAGGGPRETQYF	TGTGCCAGCGCCGGGGGAGGGCCTCGGGAGACCCAGTACTTC	TRBV28	TRBJ2-5	TRBD2	-
CASSSSPRTGYGYTF	TGTGCCAGCAGCTCCTCCCCGCGGACAGGTTATGGCTACACCTTC	TRBV7-9	TRBJ1-2	TRBD1	-
CASSLSLAGATYNEQFF	TGTGCCAGCAGCTTATCCCTAGCGGGAGCAACCTACAATGAGCAGTTCTTC	TRBV13	TRBJ2-1	TRBD2	-
CASSLAAPGLREVEQFF	TGTGCCAGCAGCTTAGCAGCCCCGGGACTCCGGGAGGTTGAGCAGTTCTTC	TRBV7-2	TRBJ2-1	TRBD2	-
CSTRSGENYGYTF	TGCAGCACCCGGTCAGGGGAGAACTATGGCTACACCTTC	TRBV29-1	TRBJ1-2	-	-
CASSPRQGALQETQYF	TGTGCCAGCAGCCCAAGACAGGGGGCCCTCCAAGAGACCCAGTACTTC	TRBV7-2	TRBJ2-5	TRBD1	-
CSVTADYSGNTIYF	TGCAGCGTTACAGCGGACTACTCTGGAAACACCATATATTTT	TRBV29-1	TRBJ1-3	-	-
CASSSTGAQGYNEQFF	TGTGCCAGCAGCTCAACAGGGGCCCAGGGGTACAATGAGCAGTTCTTC	TRBV27	TRBJ2-1	TRBD1	-
CASRTRGLGEKLFF	TGTGCCAGTAGGACGCGAGGGCTTGGTGAAAAACTGTTTTTT	TRBV19	TRBJ1-4	-	-
CASSVVPSTGEQFF	TGTGCCAGCAGCGTAGTGCCTAGCACGGGTGAGCAGTTCTTC	TRBV9	TRBJ2-1	-	-
CASSLTGTGDHGYTF	TGTGCCAGCTCACTAACCGGGACAGGTGATCATGGCTACACCTTC	TRBV18	TRBJ1-2	TRBD1	-
CASSQGLAGSSYNEQFF	TGCGCCAGCAGCCAAGGACTAGCGGGGAGCTCCTACAATGAGCAGTTCTTC	TRBV4-3	TRBJ2-1	TRBD2	-